This section outlines one T cell receptor (beta chain) sequence together with its context. This sample was taken from a study of blood T cell repertoires in COVID-19. Overall study context: Samples came from the United States, Italy and Spain, spanning acute and convalescent COVID-19.

As handled by the study authors: Researchers report that nucleated cell counts were estimated from reference gene primer amplification. The data were produced by immunoSEQ multiplex PCR, yet TCRdb's version contains in-frame clones alone and is incomplete. V and J calls and clone size are copied from that table; D and trimming were computed from the DNA. The table has 230,000 or so clones, over 70% seen once. Deletions cut 3 bases from V and 0 bases from J, with 11 bases between. Germline lookup yields CDR1 KGHSH and CDR2 LQKENI. The CDR3 length is 16 residues. The sequence was obtained from a man between 40 and 49 years old with active or convalescent COVID-19. The genes are TRBV18 and TRBJ1-4; D uncertain. The sequencing sample was made of peripheral blood. DNA for the CDR3: TGTGCCAGCTCACCTATGGAGAGGGCAACTAATGAAAAACTGTTTTTT. This codes for CASSPMERATNEKLFF.